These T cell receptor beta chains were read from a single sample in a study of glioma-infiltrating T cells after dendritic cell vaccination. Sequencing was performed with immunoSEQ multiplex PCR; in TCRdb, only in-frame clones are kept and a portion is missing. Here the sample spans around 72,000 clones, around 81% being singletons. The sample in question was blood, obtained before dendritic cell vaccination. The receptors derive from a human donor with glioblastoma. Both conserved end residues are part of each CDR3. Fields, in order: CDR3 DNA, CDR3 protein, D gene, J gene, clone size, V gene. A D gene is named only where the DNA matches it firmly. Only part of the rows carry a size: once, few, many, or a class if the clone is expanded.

TGTGCCAGCAGCTTGGACAGCGAATATGGCTACACCTTC CASSLDSEYGYTF . TRBJ1-2 . TRBV7-2
TGTGCCAGCAGTTTCCGTCCGGGACTTCCACAAGAGACCCAGTACTTC CASSFRPGLPQETQYF . TRBJ2-5 . TRBV27
TGTGCCAGCAGCGTAGACCCAATCGGGACAGGTAATAATTCACCCCTCCACTTT CASSVDPIGTGNNSPLHF TRBD1 TRBJ1-6 . TRBV9
TGTGCCAGCAGAACAGGGAACAATCAGCCCCAGCATTTT CASRTGNNQPQHF . TRBJ1-5 . TRBV6-5
TGTGCCAGCAGCGATCTTAGCGGGGGGGCTGTTGGAGATACGCAGTATTTT CASSDLSGGAVGDTQYF TRBD2 TRBJ2-3 . TRBV9
TGTGCCAGCTCACCCTTAGGACAGAGGAACACTGAAGCTTTCTTT CASSPLGQRNTEAFF . TRBJ1-1 . TRBV18
TGTGCCAGCAGCTTATGGACAAGGGGTTCCTACGAGCAGTACTTC CASSLWTRGSYEQYF . TRBJ2-7 . TRBV11-2
TGTGCCAGCAGCTTACTAACGAACACTGAAGCTTTCTTT CASSLLTNTEAFF . TRBJ1-1 . TRBV5-4
TGTGCCAGTAGTATGGGGCTAGCGGACCCTCAAGAGACCCAGTACTTC CASSMGLADPQETQYF TRBD2 TRBJ2-5 . TRBV19
TGTGCCAGCAGTTCCCAGGACAGGGTAATATATGGCTACACCTTC CASSSQDRVIYGYTF TRBD1 TRBJ1-2 . TRBV2
TGTGCCAGCGAGCGGGGGGGCTACAATGAGCAGTTCTTC CASERGGYNEQFF TRBD2 TRBJ2-1 . TRBV2
TGTGCCAGCAGCCAAACCCGGGGATATGAAGCTTTCTTT CASSQTRGYEAFF . TRBJ1-1 . TRBV4-2
TGCGCCAGCAGTACGGGACAGGGAAGGTGGACAGATACGCAGTATTTT CASSTGQGRWTDTQYF TRBD1 TRBJ2-3 . TRBV10-2
TGTGCCTGGACCAGTATCTCTGGAAACACCATATATTTT CAWTSISGNTIYF . TRBJ1-3 . TRBV30
TGCGCCAGCAGCTTGAGGCTAGCGGGGGGCACCGGGGAGCTGTTTTTT CASSLRLAGGTGELFF TRBD2 TRBJ2-2 . TRBV5-1
TGTGCCAGCAGCACCGGGATCCAAGAGACCCAGTACTTC CASSTGIQETQYF . TRBJ2-5 . TRBV7-2
TGTGCCAGCACCCGTGACGGAGAGGGCTCTGGAAACACCATATATTTT CASTRDGEGSGNTIYF . TRBJ1-3 few TRBV7-9
TGTGCCAGCAGCTTAGCGAAAGGGACTAGCGGGGGGCAAGGGGAGACCCAGTACTTC CASSLAKGTSGGQGETQYF TRBD2 TRBJ2-5 . TRBV7-9
TGTGCCAGCAGCTTAGGCAGGGGCATGAACACTGAAGCTTTCTTT CASSLGRGMNTEAFF . TRBJ1-1 . TRBV7-3
TGTGCCAGTAGTTCCGGTGAGGCGGGGATTAGCTATGGCTACACCTTC CASSSGEAGISYGYTF . TRBJ1-2 few TRBV19
TGTGCCAGCAGCGTGACAGGGGACCCTACTGGAAACACCATATATTTT CASSVTGDPTGNTIYF TRBD1 TRBJ1-3 . TRBV9
TGCAGCGTCACAGGGGCTAGCGGGGGTATGAGGACAGATACGCAGTATTTT CSVTGASGGMRTDTQYF TRBD2 TRBJ2-3 . TRBV29-1
TGTGCCACCACCTTCTCGGGACAAGGCACAGATACGCAGTATTTT CATTFSGQGTDTQYF . TRBJ2-3 . TRBV6-1
TGCGCCAGCAGCGGGTGGACAGGGGAACAAGAGACCCAGTACTTC CASSGWTGEQETQYF TRBD1 TRBJ2-5 few TRBV5-1